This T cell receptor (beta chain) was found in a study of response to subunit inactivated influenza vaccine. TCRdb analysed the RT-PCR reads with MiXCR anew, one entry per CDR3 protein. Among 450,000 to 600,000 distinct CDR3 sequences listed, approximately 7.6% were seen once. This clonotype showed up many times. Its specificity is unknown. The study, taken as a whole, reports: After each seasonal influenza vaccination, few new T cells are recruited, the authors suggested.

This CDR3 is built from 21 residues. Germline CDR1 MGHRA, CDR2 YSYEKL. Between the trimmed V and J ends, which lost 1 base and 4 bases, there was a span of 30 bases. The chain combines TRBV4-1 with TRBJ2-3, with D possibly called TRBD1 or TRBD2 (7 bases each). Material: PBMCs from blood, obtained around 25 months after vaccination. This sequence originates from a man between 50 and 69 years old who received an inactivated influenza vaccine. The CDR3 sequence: CASSQGSPLRGGRLGADTQYF. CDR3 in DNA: TGCGCCAGCAGCCAAGGATCACCCCTCAGGGGGGGGCGCCTCGGAGCAGATACGCAGTATTTT.